A single sample is the source of the 16 T cell receptor beta chains below, sequenced in a study of T-cell memory formation after mild COVID-19. TCRdb re-called the 5' RACE reads through MiXCR, storing one row per CDR3 protein. The data contain tens of thousands of distinct CDR3 sequences, approximately 15% of them singletons. The sequencing sample was made of PBMCs or a T cell subset sorted from them (not recorded which). The receptors originated from an adult woman who had mild COVID-19 (a few samples of this study predate the infection). Cell type and time point are not known.

This clonotype has just a few counts. CDR3 DNA: TGTGCCAGCAGCTCTACCCCTTCTAGCACAGATACGCAGTATTTT. Protein sequence: CASSSTPSSTDTQYF. J is TRBJ2-3 and V is TRBV7-2; D is unresolved. This CDR3 is built from 15 residues. V lost 4 bases and J lost 0, with 11 bases in between. In germline, CDR1 is SGHTA, CDR2 FQGNSA.

This clonotype showed up just a few times. CDR3 region: CASNPQGNADTQYF. The CDR3 region has the DNA TGTGCCAGCAATCCCCAGGGTAACGCAGATACGCAGTATTTT. The V call is TRBV7-9, the J call TRBJ2-3; D might be TRBD1 (5 bases). Germline assignment: CDR1 SEHNR and CDR2 FQNEAQ (reference sequence). This CDR3 spans 14 amino acids. The ends were cut back, 7 bases at V and 4 bases at J, with 15 bases in the middle.

This clonotype was seen a handful of times. V gene TRBV19 combines with J gene TRBJ2-2, with TRBD2 matching over 8 bases. V was clipped by 3 bases and J by 5 bases; unmatched bases: 5. The germline gives CDR1 LNHDA, CDR2 SQIVND (reference sequence). The CDR3 covers 15 residues. CDR3 protein: CASSIWRGETGELFF. For the CDR3, the DNA is TGTGCCAGTAGTATCTGGCGGGGGGAAACCGGGGAGCTGTTTTTT.

V and J are TRBV13 and TRBJ2-7; 8 bases fit TRBD1. Germline CDR1 reads PRHDT; CDR2 reads FYEKMQ (reference sequence). Unmatched junction bases numbered 3, after V lost 0 bases and J lost 5 bases. CDR3 length equals 14 residues. For the CDR3, the DNA is TGTGCCAGCAGCTTAGGGACAGGGGACAACGAGCAGTACTTC. It encodes CASSLGTGDNEQYF.

This rearrangement joins TRBV2 to TRBJ2-7, with 7 positions matching TRBD2. Germline V gene lookup returns CDR1 SNHLY and CDR2 FYNNEI. The CDR3 consists of 14 residues. The ends lost 2 bases at V and 6 bases at J; junction bases unmatched: 7. CDR3 residues: CASSEMGGGSEQYF. CDR3 DNA sequence: TGTGCCAGCAGTGAAATGGGCGGGGGAAGCGAGCAGTACTTC. Supplemented by reference TRBV2 and TRBJ2-7, the full variable domain reads EPEVTQTPSHQVTQMGQEVILRCVPISNHLYFYWYRQILGQKVEFLVSFYNNEISEKSEIFDDQFSVERPDGSNFTLKIRSTKLEDSAMYFCASSEMGGGSEQYFGPGTRLTVT.

Many counts were recorded for this clonotype. The rearrangement links TRBV6-1 to TRBJ2-3; either TRBD1 or TRBD2 may supply D (5 bases each). V was clipped by 2 bases and J by 1 base, with 19 bases between them. The CDR3 has 18 amino acids. CDR1 and CDR2 (germline): MNHNS, SASEGT. In nucleotides, the CDR3 is TGTGCCAGCAGTGAAAGGCCTCATTGGGGGATCGGCACAGATACGCAGTATTTT. Its translation: CASSERPHWGIGTDTQYF.

This clonotype was counted between two and nine times. The chain couples TRBV6-1 to TRBJ2-3; 7 positions match TRBD1. Germline V gene lookup returns CDR1 MNHNS and CDR2 SASEGT. The CDR3 is made up of 16 amino acids. V was pared by 2 bases and J by 3 bases, with 8 bases of the junction left unmatched. As DNA, the CDR3 is TGTGCCAGCAGTGAAAGAGGGGGCGGAGGAACAGATACGCAGTATTTT. Translating gives CASSERGGGGTDTQYF.

V is TRBV15 and J is TRBJ2-5, with a tentative D call TRBD2 (5 bases). The CDR3 is 15 residues long. Trimming stripped 0 bases from V and 5 bases from J, with 13 bases between. Germline V lookup: CDR1 LNHNV, CDR2 YYDKDF (reference sequence). CDR3 region: CATSRDRGSKETQYF. The CDR3 DNA reads TGTGCCACCAGCAGAGATCGGGGTTCTAAGGAGACCCAGTACTTC.

Many counts were recorded for this clonotype. The rearrangement uses TRBV7-9 and TRBJ2-3, with D perhaps TRBD1 or TRBD2 (5 bases each). Between the trimmed V and J ends, which lost 4 bases and 2 bases, there was a span of 7 bases. CDR1 SEHNR and CDR2 FQNEAQ come from the germline V gene (reference sequence). The CDR3 is 13 residues long. The CDR3 spells CASSWGNTDTQYF. In nucleotides, the CDR3 is TGTGCCAGCAGCTGGGGGAACACAGATACGCAGTATTTT.

The chain joins TRBV9 to TRBJ2-3; D might be TRBD1 (6 bases). Germline V lookup: CDR1 SGDLS, CDR2 YYNGEE. The CDR3 is made up of 16 amino acids. Trimming stripped 4 bases from V and 0 bases from J, with 15 bases between. CDR3 sequence reads: CASSPQGRRSTDTQYF. The DNA of the CDR3 is TGTGCCAGCAGCCCCCAGGGGCGGCGAAGCACAGATACGCAGTATTTT.

The chain couples TRBV9 to TRBJ2-2, with TRBD1 as a possible D gene (6 bases). V lost 2 bases and J 7 bases, leaving 12 bases between the germline ends. The CDR3 length is 14 residues. Germline assignment: CDR1 SGDLS and CDR2 YYNGEE. For the CDR3, the DNA is TGTGCCAGCAGCGTCTCAGGGGCAGGCGGGGAGCTGTTTTTT. Its protein is CASSVSGAGGELFF. Variable domain in full (rest from reference TRBV9 and TRBJ2-2): DSGVTQTPKHLITATGQRVTLRCSPRSGDLSVYWYQQSLDQGLQFLIQYYNGEERAKGNILERFSAQQFPDLHSELNLSSLELGDSALYFCASSVSGAGGELFFGEGSRLTVL.

The chain uses TRBV6-5 and TRBJ2-2, with a weak D call TRBD1 (7 bases). This CDR3 is built from 15 residues. V lost 0 bases, J lost 6 bases, and 11 bases lay in between. Germline lookup yields CDR1 MNHEY and CDR2 SVGAGI. The CDR3 loop is CASSYSTRGAGELFF. CDR3 nucleotide sequence: TGTGCCAGCAGTTACTCGACCAGGGGGGCCGGGGAGCTGTTTTTT.

The chain has TRBV7-9 and TRBJ2-7; tentatively, D is TRBD1 (6 bases). Germline V gene data show CDR1 as SEHNR and CDR2 as FQNEAQ (reference sequence). CDR3 size: 12 residues. The V gene lost 4 bases and the J gene lost 12 bases, with 16 bases spanning the gap. The CDR3 nucleotides read TGTGCCAGCAGCTGGGACAACCTGCGGCGGTACTTC. This gives the protein CASSWDNLRRYF. Looking up the rest from reference TRBV7-9 and TRBJ2-7 gives the full variable domain: DTGVSQNPRHKITKRGQNVTFRCDPISEHNRLYWYRQTLGQGPEFLTYFQNEAQLEKSRLLSDRFSAERPKGSFSTLEIQRTEQGDSAMYLCASSWDNLRRYFGPGTRLTVT.

In this sample, this clonotype turned up many times. The rearrangement uses TRBV4-1 and TRBJ2-5; D uncertain. Germline CDR1 reads MGHRA; CDR2 reads YSYEKL. V was shortened by 4 bases and J by 1 base, with 10 bases between the two germline ends. This CDR3 spans 14 amino acids. The CDR3 is CASSRAKGQETQYF. CDR3 bases: TGCGCCAGCAGCCGAGCGAAGGGCCAAGAGACCCAGTACTTC.

This clonotype was seen a handful of times. The chain carries TRBV7-6 and TRBJ2-1, with 8 bases lining up with TRBD2. The CDR3 extends over 17 amino acids. Per germline, CDR1 SGHVS and CDR2 FNYEAQ. The V and J ends lost 3 bases and 0 bases, in that order; junction bases with no gene match: 7. CDR3 residues: CASSFSGGRSSYNEQFF. The CDR3 bases are TGTGCCAGCAGCTTTTCTGGCGGGAGGAGCTCCTACAATGAGCAGTTCTTC. Full variable domain (missing parts from reference TRBV7-6 and TRBJ2-1): GAGVSQSPRYKVTKRGQDVALRCDPISGHVSLYWYRQALGQGPEFLTYFNYEAQQDKSGLPNDRFSAERPEGSISTLTIQRTEQRDSAMYRCASSFSGGRSSYNEQFFGPGTRLTVL.

This clonotype was detected only a few times. This chain joins TRBV7-9 and TRBJ2-1; no clear D gene. Germline V gene data show CDR1 as SEHNR and CDR2 as FQNEAQ (reference sequence). Between the trimmed V and J ends, which lost 3 bases and 3 bases, there was a span of 15 bases. The CDR3 consists of 16 residues. This CDR3 reads CASSFRRGANYNEQFF. The CDR3, as DNA: TGTGCCAGCAGCTTCCGGAGAGGAGCCAACTACAATGAGCAGTTCTTC.